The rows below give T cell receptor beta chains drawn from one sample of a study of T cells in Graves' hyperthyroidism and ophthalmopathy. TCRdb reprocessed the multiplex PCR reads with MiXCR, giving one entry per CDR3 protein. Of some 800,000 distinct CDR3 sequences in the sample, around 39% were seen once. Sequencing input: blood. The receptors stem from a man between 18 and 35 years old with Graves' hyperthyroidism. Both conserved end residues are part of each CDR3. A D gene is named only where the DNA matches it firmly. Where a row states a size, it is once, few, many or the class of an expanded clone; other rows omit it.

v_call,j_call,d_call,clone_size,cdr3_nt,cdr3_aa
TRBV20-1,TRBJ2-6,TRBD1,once,TGCAGTGCTAGCGCCGGGACAGTTGGGGCCAACGTCCTGACTTTC,CSASAGTVGANVLTF
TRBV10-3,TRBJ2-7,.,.,TGTGCCAGCAGTTTGGCCGACCGCCCTTCCTACGAGCAGTACTTC,CASSLADRPSYEQYF
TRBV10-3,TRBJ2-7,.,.,TGTGCCAGCAGTCTGACAGCGTTGACCTACGAGCAGTACTTC,CASSLTALTYEQYF
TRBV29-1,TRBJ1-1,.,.,TGCAGCGTTGAAAAGGCGGGCACTGAAGCTTTCTTT,CSVEKAGTEAFF
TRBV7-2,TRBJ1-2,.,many,TGTGCCAGCAGCTCATGGACGGTGGAAGGCTACACCTTC,CASSSWTVEGYTF
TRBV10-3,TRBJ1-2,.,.,TGTGCCACAAGACGGGGGAGGCTTGGCTACACCTTC,CATRRGRLGYTF
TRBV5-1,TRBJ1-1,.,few,TGTGCCAGCAGCTTGGTGTTTCAGAACACTGAAGCTTTCTTT,CASSLVFQNTEAFF
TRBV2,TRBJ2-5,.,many,TGTGCCAGCAGTGACCCGGGGGCCAACCAAGAGACCCAGTACTTC,CASSDPGANQETQYF
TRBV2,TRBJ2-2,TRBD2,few,TGTGCCAGCAGCTCGTACGGAGCGACTAGCAACACCGGGGAGCTGTTTTTT,CASSSYGATSNTGELFF
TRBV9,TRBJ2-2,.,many,TGTGCCAGCAGCGTAATGGGGTCCGGGGAGCTGTTTTTT,CASSVMGSGELFF
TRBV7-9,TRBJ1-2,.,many,TGTGCCAGCAGCGCCGACGGCGTGTTGCATGGCTACACCTTC,CASSADGVLHGYTF
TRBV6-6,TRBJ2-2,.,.,TGTGCCAGCATCCACGGGAGCGGGGAGCTGTTTTTT,CASIHGSGELFF
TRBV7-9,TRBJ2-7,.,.,TGTGCCAGCAGCCAAGAATCTGTGGACGAGCAGTACTTC,CASSQESVDEQYF
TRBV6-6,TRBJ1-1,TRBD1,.,TGTGCCAGCGCCGGAGTGACAGGGTACACTGAAGCTTTCTTT,CASAGVTGYTEAFF
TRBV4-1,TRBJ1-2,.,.,TGCGCCAGCAGCCGGGCCGGACCGTTTAACTATGGCTACACCTTC,CASSRAGPFNYGYTF
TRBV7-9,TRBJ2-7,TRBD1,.,TGTGCCAGCAGCTTTCAGGGGGCACCCTACGAGCAGTACTTC,CASSFQGAPYEQYF
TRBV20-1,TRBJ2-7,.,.,TGCAGTGCTAGAACTAGTTTAAACTACGAGCAGTACTTC,CSARTSLNYEQYF
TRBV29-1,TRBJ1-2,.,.,TGCAGCGGCCACGACGGGCATCATTATGGCTACACCTTC,CSGHDGHHYGYTF
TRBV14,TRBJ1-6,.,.,TGTGCCAGCAGCCAAGATCATTTCGGACCGCGTTCACCCCTCCACTTT,CASSQDHFGPRSPLHF
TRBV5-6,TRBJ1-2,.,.,TGTGCTAGTGAGCCAGGGGCCGGGCCGGGCTACACCTTC,CASEPGAGPGYTF
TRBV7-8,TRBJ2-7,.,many,TGTGCCAGCAGCTTAGGTTCAGGCACCTACGAGCAGTACTTC,CASSLGSGTYEQYF
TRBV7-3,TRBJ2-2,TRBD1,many,TGTGCCAGCAGCTTACAGGGGGCCGGCGGGGAGCTGTTTTTT,CASSLQGAGGELFF
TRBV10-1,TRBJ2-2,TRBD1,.,TGCGCCGGATTACCGGGACAGGCGAACACCGGGGAGCTGTTTTTT,CAGLPGQANTGELFF
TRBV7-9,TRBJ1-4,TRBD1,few,TGTGCCAGCAGCTTTGGAGACAGGGCAACTAATGAAAAACTGTTTTTT,CASSFGDRATNEKLFF
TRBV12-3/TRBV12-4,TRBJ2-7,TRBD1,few,TGTGCCAGCAGTTTATCGGGACAGGGATACTACGAGCAGTACTTC,CASSLSGQGYYEQYF
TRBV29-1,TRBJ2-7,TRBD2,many,TGCAGCGTTACTAGCGGCACCAACTACGAGCAGTACTTC,CSVTSGTNYEQYF
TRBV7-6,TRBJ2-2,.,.,TGTGCCAGCAGCTTAGGGGGGGTCGGATACACCGGGGAGCTGTTTTTT,CASSLGGVGYTGELFF
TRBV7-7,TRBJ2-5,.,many,TGTGCTAGCAGCCTCCTGGACAGTCAGTACCAAGAGACCCAGTACTTC,CASSLLDSQYQETQYF
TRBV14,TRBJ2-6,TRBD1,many,TGTGCCAGCAGCCAAGGGACAGGGGCCTTCTCTGGGGCCAACGTCCTGACTTTC,CASSQGTGAFSGANVLTF
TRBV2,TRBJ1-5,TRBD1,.,TGTGCCAGCAAGGCCGGGACAGGGGGTAGTCAGCCCCAGCATTTT,CASKAGTGGSQPQHF
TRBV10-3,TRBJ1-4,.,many,TGTGCCATCAGGGACGGTGCAACTAATGAAAAACTGTTTTTT,CAIRDGATNEKLFF
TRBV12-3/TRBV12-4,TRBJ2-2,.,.,TGTGCCAGCAGTTTCGGAGGGATGGCCGGGGAGCTGTTTTTT,CASSFGGMAGELFF
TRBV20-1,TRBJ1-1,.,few,TGCAGTGCTAGTGACCAGGGGAAGGGTGGCACTGAAGCTTTCTTT,CSASDQGKGGTEAFF
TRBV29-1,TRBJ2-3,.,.,TGCAGCGTCGACCAGGGAACGAGAGATACGCAGTATTTT,CSVDQGTRDTQYF
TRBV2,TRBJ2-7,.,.,TGTGCCAGCAGCTCTCGCCATCACAGGACCGGACGAATCTACGAGCAGTACTTC,CASSSRHHRTGRIYEQYF
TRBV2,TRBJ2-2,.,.,TGTGCCAGCAGTGGACCGACAGGGAACACCGGGGAGCTGTTTTTT,CASSGPTGNTGELFF
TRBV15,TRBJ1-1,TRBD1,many,TGTGCCACCACCGGGACAGGGAACACTGAAGCTTTCTTT,CATTGTGNTEAFF
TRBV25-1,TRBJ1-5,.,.,TGTGCCAGCAGCATAGAACAGGGAGGGCAGCCCCAGCATTTT,CASSIEQGGQPQHF
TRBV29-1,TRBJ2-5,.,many,TGCAGCGGTGGTGTTGGGGAGACCCAGTACTTC,CSGGVGETQYF
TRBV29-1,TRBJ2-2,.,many,TGCAGCGCCGAACGGCGGGACAACACCGGGGAGCTGTTTTTT,CSAERRDNTGELFF
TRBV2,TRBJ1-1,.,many,TGTGCCAGCAGTGGCCCCGGGGACACTGAAGCTTTCTTT,CASSGPGDTEAFF
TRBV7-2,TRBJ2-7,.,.,TGCGCCAGCAGCCAAGGCAACTACGCCGAGCAGTACTTC,CASSQGNYAEQYF
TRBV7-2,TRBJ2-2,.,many,TGTGCCAGCAGCTTACAGGGCAGCACCGGGGAGCTGTTTTTT,CASSLQGSTGELFF
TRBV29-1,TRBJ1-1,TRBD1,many,TGCAGCGTTGGGCAAAAACAGGGGACTGAAGCTTTCTTT,CSVGQKQGTEAFF
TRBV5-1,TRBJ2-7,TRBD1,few,TGCGCCAGCAGCTCCGAAAAGGGGGCGCATACTTACGAGCAGTACTTC,CASSSEKGAHTYEQYF
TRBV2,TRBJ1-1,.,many,TGTGCCAGCAGTGAAGCAGGGGACCTGAACACTGAAGCTTTCTTT,CASSEAGDLNTEAFF
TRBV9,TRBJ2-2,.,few,TGTGCCAGCAGCCCCAGGAAGTCGGAGAACACCGGGGAGCTGTTTTTT,CASSPRKSENTGELFF
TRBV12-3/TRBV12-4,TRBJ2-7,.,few,TGTGCCAGCAGTTACGCCGACTACGAGCAGTACTTC,CASSYADYEQYF
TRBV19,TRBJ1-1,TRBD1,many,TGTGCCAGTATCCCTGACAGGGACCACACTGAAGCTTTCTTT,CASIPDRDHTEAFF
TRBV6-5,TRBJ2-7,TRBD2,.,TGTGCCAGCAGTTACGGCGGGAGCTCCCACGAGCAGTACTTC,CASSYGGSSHEQYF
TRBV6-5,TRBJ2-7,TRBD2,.,TGTGCCAGCAGTTACTCAGGCGGGGGGGCTCCCTACGAGCAGTACTTC,CASSYSGGGAPYEQYF
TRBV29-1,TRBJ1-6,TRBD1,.,TGCAGCGTAGCTCAGACAGGGGGTGGTTCACCCCTCCACTTT,CSVAQTGGGSPLHF
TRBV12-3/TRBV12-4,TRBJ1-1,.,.,TGTGCCAGTCTCCTGGGCGGCACTGAAGCTTTCTTT,CASLLGGTEAFF